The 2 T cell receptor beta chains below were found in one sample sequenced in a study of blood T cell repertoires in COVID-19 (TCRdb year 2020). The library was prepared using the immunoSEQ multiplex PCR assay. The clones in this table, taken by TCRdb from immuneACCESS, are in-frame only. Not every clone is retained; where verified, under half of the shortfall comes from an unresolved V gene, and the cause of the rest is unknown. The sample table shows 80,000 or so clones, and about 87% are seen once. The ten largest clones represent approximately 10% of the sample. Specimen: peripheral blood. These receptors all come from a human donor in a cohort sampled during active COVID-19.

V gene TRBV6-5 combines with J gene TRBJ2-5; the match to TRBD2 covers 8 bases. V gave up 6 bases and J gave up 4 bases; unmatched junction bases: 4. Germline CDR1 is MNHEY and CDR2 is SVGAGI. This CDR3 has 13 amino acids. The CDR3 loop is CASSQRESETQYF. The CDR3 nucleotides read TGTGCCAGCAGCCAGCGGGAGTCAGAGACCCAGTACTTC.

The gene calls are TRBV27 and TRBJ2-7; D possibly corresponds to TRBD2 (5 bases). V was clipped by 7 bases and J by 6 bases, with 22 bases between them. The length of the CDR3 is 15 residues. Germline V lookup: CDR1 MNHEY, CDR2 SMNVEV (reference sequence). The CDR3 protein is CASTLLGGMSGEQYF. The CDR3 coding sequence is TGTGCCAGCACCCTCCTAGGAGGAATGAGCGGCGAGCAGTACTTC.